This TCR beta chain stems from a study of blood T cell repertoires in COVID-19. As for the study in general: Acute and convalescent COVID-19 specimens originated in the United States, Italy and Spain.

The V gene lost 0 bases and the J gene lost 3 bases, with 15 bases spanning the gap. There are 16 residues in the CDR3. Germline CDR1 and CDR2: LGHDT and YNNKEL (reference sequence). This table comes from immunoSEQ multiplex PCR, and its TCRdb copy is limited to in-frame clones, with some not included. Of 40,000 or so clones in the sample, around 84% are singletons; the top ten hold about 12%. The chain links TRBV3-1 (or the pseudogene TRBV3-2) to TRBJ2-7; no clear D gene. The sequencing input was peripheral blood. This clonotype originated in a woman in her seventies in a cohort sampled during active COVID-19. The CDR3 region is CASSQEFRRIGYEQYF. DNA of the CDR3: TGTGCCAGCAGCCAAGAATTTCGGCGGATTGGCTACGAGCAGTACTTC.